This T cell receptor (beta chain) is from a study of blood T cell repertoires in COVID-19 (dated by TCRdb to about 2020). For context, the study as a whole: Samples from collaborators originated in the United States, Italy and Spain and spanned both the acute and convalescent phases of COVID-19. The material from the prospective study consisted of cDNA or gDNA derived from T cells, B-cell-depleted T cells, or PBMCs. Subjects who had been exposed to COVID-19, were actively infected with it, or had recovered from it provided the deeply sampled blood TCRbeta repertoires that made up the dataset. The repertoires were made available in a free public database intended to serve as a resource for research on the immune response to SARS-CoV-2. The samples were drawn from two sources: the first 160 participants of the ongoing ImmuneRACE study, and approximately 1,300 subjects contributed by 6 global collaborators. A de-identified subject ID, COVID-19 status, age in years and sex were almost always included in the sample metadata. Where HLA class I and class II types were available, the types were taken from metadata supplied by the sample provider, not from assay-based typing.

V and J are trimmed by 6 bases and 6 bases, and the gene matches miss 8 bases of the junction. The CDR3 spans 15 residues, from the cysteine through the phenylalanine. Only the CDR3 region is kept as DNA, spanning 45 bases read in frame from base 1. From a lookup of the germline V gene (reference sequence), CDR1 and CDR2 are LGHDT and YNNKEL. Notes on this clone: What this receptor recognizes is not known. No base quality values were provided; no much bigger clone lies one nucleotide off.

Overall study results and their limits: Clinical and demographic metadata were provided uncurated, with the amount varying by source and participant.

The immunoSEQ Assay, a bias-controlled multiplex PCR, was used to amplify TCRbeta CDR3 regions from genomic DNA. As for the authors' bioinformatics: Nucleated cell counts per sample were estimated from amplification of reference gene primers within the assay. To quantify the absolute abundance of each unique TCRbeta CDR3 rearrangement, sequence reads were collapsed and filtered. Productive Simpson clonality was computed per sample as the square root of Simpson's diversity index over productive rearrangements. TCRdb carries this immuneACCESS record with in-frame sequences only. Its versions omit some clonotypes, under half of them owing to an unresolved V gene in the studies checked, with the rest unexplained. V, J and clone size were drawn from that table, and D and trimming were deduced from the DNA. The sample table contains more than 150,000 clones; only one count was recorded for about 83% of them. Of the sample, 0.88% is held by the ten largest clones.

Another Seattle source contributed samples from volunteer blood donors who had recovered from COVID-19. The collaborating institutions used their own protocols to collect whole blood in K2EDTA tubes. Collaborator samples were shipped for TCRbeta analysis as frozen whole blood, isolated PBMCs, or DNA extracted from either sample type. The chain employs TRBV3-1 (or the pseudogene TRBV3-2) and TRBJ1-2, and TRBD1 matches 12 of the central bases. What was sequenced was peripheral blood. The sequence derives from a woman between 18 and 29 years old who had recovered from COVID-19. The DNA sequence reads TGTGCCAGCAGTAAGGGGGACAGGGGGCGTCATGGCTACACCTTC. Its protein reads: CASSKGDRGRHGYTF.